The text below deals with one TCR beta chain. Its antigen is unidentified. These data originate in a study of cytomegalovirus exposure and HLA in healthy donors. The study, taken as a whole, reports: There were some V segments, including TRBV6-2 and TRBV6-3, excluded as indistinguishable. Later work found most CMV-associated TCR beta chains apparently HLA-restricted. An analysis done earlier found most TCR beta V segments productive about 87% or about 30% of the time. Presence/absence analyses rested on an assumption that sequencing depth was roughly uniform across donors.

V was pared by 2 bases and J by 0 bases, with 4 bases between. The CDR3 sequence is 13 residues long. CDR1 is SGHNT, CDR2 YYREEE, per germline (reference sequence). Use of 60 Vbeta and 13 Jbeta primers characterized the PCR. Profiled with immunoSEQ multiplex PCR; TCRdb holds only in-frame clones, not every one. The data show 150,000 or so clones, 80% to 90% seen once. This chain joins TRBV5-4 and TRBJ2-3, with D unresolved. The receptor's source is a woman between 18 and 30 years old in good health and CMV-seronegative. Sequencing used PBMCs. The CDR3 sequence: CASSFSSTDTQYF. The CDR3 DNA is TGTGCCAGCAGCTTTTCTAGCACAGATACGCAGTATTTT.